The sequence of this T cell receptor beta chain was determined in a study of CD8+ T cells in alopecia areata. Extraction of RNA preceded its reverse transcription into cDNA, which served as the sequencing template. Using immunoSEQ multiplex PCR, the repertoire was profiled, and TCRdb retains in-frame clones only, with some absent. The sample carries approximately 120,000 clones, 47% recorded once. In its sample, this clone was seen a few times. Both CD4+ and CD8+ T cells were separated by sorting PBMCs. V was pared by 1 base and J by 0 bases, with 7 bases between. CDR1 MDHEN and CDR2 SYDVKM come from the germline V gene. CDR3 size: 15 residues.

This clonotype was sampled from a human donor with alopecia areata. The chain links TRBV28 to TRBJ2-1; a possible D gene is TRBD1 (5 bases). The sample taken for sequencing was NKG2D-low CD8+ T cells sorted from blood. The CDR3 region is CASSLYRSSYNEQFF. CDR3 in DNA: TGTGCCAGCAGTTTATACAGGAGCTCCTACAATGAGCAGTTCTTC.